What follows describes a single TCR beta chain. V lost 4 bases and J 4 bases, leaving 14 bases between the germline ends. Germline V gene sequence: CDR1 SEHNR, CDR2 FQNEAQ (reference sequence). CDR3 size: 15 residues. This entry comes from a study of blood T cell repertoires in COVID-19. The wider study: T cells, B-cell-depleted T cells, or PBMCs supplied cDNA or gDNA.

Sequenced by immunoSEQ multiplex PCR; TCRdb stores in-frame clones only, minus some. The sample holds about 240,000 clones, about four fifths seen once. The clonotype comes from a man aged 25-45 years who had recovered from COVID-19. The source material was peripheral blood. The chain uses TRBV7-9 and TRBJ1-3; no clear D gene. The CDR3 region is CASSYPTRSGNTIYF. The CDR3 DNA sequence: TGTGCCAGCAGCTACCCTACGAGGTCAGGAAACACCATATATTTT.